The clone carrying this T cell receptor beta chain was recorded once. The antigen is unknown. The sequencing template was cDNA reverse transcribed from extracted RNA. Profiled with immunoSEQ multiplex PCR; TCRdb holds only in-frame clones, not every one. The sample includes approximately 140,000 clones, over 70% of them seen just once. These data originate in a study of CD8+ T cells in alopecia areata. Whole-study findings and limits: Clonality in lesional scalp, especially alopecia totalis/universalis, exceeded that of normal scalp.

V lost 5 bases to trimming and J lost 3 bases, with 14 bases between them. This CDR3 contains 14 residues. The germline V gene has CDR1 MNHEY and CDR2 SMNVEV (reference sequence). The clonotype comes from a human donor with alopecia areata. The chain recombines TRBV27 with TRBJ2-7; D possibly matches TRBD1 or TRBD2 (5 bases each). Sample: CD8+ T cells sorted from blood, taken at week 0. The CDR3 here is CASSPEGMDYEQYF. The CDR3 DNA reads TGTGCCAGCAGTCCAGAGGGGATGGACTACGAGCAGTACTTC.